These T cell receptor beta chains were read from a single sample in a study of radiotherapy plus CTLA-4 blockade in lung cancer. The table came from immunoSEQ multiplex PCR; TCRdb's copy has only in-frame clones and leaves some out. This sample carries 60,000 to 70,000 clones, about 80% of them seen once, and the ten largest clones take less than 5%. Material: peripheral blood, obtained from a patient treated with radiotherapy plus ipilimumab. The receptors were gathered from a human donor with non-small cell lung cancer who had a partial response to radiotherapy plus ipilimumab. The CDR3 runs from the conserved cysteine through the conserved F or W. D genes are given only for firm matches. Size values are once, few and many counts, or a class for expanded clones, and some rows have none.

size: few
D: NA
V: TRBV6-5
J: TRBJ1-2
CDR3: CASSYGASYGYTF
DNA: TGTGCCAGCAGTTACGGAGCATCTTATGGCTACACCTTC

size: once
D: NA
V: TRBV29-1
J: TRBJ1-1
CDR3: CSVAEREAFF
DNA: TGCAGCGTGGCAGAGAGGGAAGCTTTCTTT

size: NA
D: NA
V: TRBV18
J: TRBJ1-5
CDR3: CASSGQSDRNQPQHF
DNA: TGTGCCAGCTCAGGGCAGTCAGATCGCAATCAGCCCCAGCATTTT

size: NA
D: TRBD2
V: TRBV6-5
J: TRBJ2-1
CDR3: CASSYPTSGVNEQFF
DNA: TGTGCCAGCAGTTACCCGACTAGCGGGGTCAATGAGCAGTTCTTC

size: few
D: NA
V: TRBV28
J: TRBJ1-1
CDR3: CASSLIRTEAFF
DNA: TGTGCCAGCAGTTTAATCCGCACTGAAGCTTTCTTT

size: few
D: NA
V: TRBV19
J: TRBJ2-7
CDR3: CASSFSRSYEQYF
DNA: TGTGCCAGTAGCTTTTCACGGTCCTACGAGCAGTACTTC

size: NA
D: NA
V: TRBV6-5
J: TRBJ2-1
CDR3: CASSNGVYEQFF
DNA: TGTGCCAGCAGTAACGGGGTCTATGAGCAGTTCTTC

size: NA
D: NA
V: TRBV6-5
J: TRBJ2-1
CDR3: CASSKDIYNEQFF
DNA: TGTGCCAGCAGTAAGGACATTTACAATGAGCAGTTCTTC

size: NA
D: NA
V: TRBV19
J: TRBJ1-1
CDR3: CASSLGHLGGGTEAFF
DNA: TGTGCCAGTAGTCTGGGACACCTGGGGGGGGGCACTGAAGCTTTCTTT

size: few
D: NA
V: TRBV7-3
J: TRBJ1-1
CDR3: CASSPYRDTEAFF
DNA: TGTGCCAGCAGCCCGTACAGGGACACTGAAGCTTTCTTT

size: NA
D: NA
V: TRBV18
J: TRBJ1-5
CDR3: CASSWTEASNQPQHF
DNA: TGTGCCAGCTCCTGGACGGAGGCTAGCAATCAGCCCCAGCATTTT

size: NA
D: NA
V: TRBV15
J: TRBJ2-7
CDR3: CATSRDQQGHEQYF
DNA: TGTGCCACCAGCAGAGATCAACAGGGCCACGAGCAGTACTTC

size: NA
D: TRBD1
V: TRBV27
J: TRBJ1-4
CDR3: CASSPLLQGSDEKLFF
DNA: TGTGCCAGCAGTCCTCTCCTACAGGGGAGCGATGAAAAACTGTTTTTT

size: few
D: NA
V: TRBV6-5
J: TRBJ2-4
CDR3: CASSLQGGGIQYF
DNA: TGTGCCAGCAGTCTACAGGGTGGGGGCATTCAGTACTTC